Listed below are T cell receptor beta chains from one sample, sequenced in a study of blood T cell repertoires in COVID-19. Some clones are missing from TCRdb's copy, which holds only in-frame ones; the method was immunoSEQ multiplex PCR. This sample has around 100,000 clones, with roughly nine tenths found just once. The sample was peripheral blood. All receptors come from a man aged 50-59 years with COVID-19, enrolled during active disease. Both conserved end residues are part of each CDR3. Each record gives: J gene, D gene, V gene, CDR3 protein, CDR3 DNA. The D gene is left open where the match is weak.

TRBJ2-5	.	TRBV5-1	CASKQLEGVGETQYF	TGCGCCAGCAAACAGTTAGAGGGGGTCGGGGAGACCCAGTACTTC
TRBJ1-2	TRBD1	TRBV28	CASNADRGGGYTF	TGTGCCAGCAACGCCGACAGGGGTGGTGGCTACACCTTC
TRBJ2-7	.	TRBV6-6	CASSYSNLGLNEQYF	TGTGCCAGCAGTTACTCGAATTTGGGGCTGAACGAGCAGTACTTC
TRBJ1-5	TRBD1	TRBV11-2	CASSLGTGGGIHQPQHF	TGTGCCAGCAGCTTAGGGACAGGGGGCGGAATTCATCAGCCCCAGCATTTT
TRBJ1-2	.	TRBV12-3/TRBV12-4	CASSPDISGYTF	TGTGCCAGCAGCCCGGACATAAGTGGCTACACCTTC
TRBJ2-7	.	TRBV28	CASSGPGQGLTYEQYF	TGTGCCAGCAGTGGCCCCGGGCAGGGGCTGACCTACGAGCAGTACTTC
TRBJ2-1	TRBD2	TRBV6-5	CASSYSKASGEFF	TGTGCCAGCAGTTACTCGAAGGCTAGCGGGGAGTTCTTC
TRBJ1-2	.	TRBV11-2	CASSLGGGYTF	TGTGCCAGCAGCTTAGGAGGGGGCTACACCTTC
TRBJ1-2	.	TRBV5-6	CASSLDATRGYGYTF	TGTGCCAGCAGCTTGGACGCAACCCGCGGGTATGGCTACACCTTC
TRBJ1-2	.	TRBV6-6	CASSYGGKPLYGYTF	TGTGCCAGCAGTTACGGAGGGAAGCCACTGTATGGCTACACCTTC